These T cell receptor beta chains were read from a single sample in a study of shared clonotypes between healthy human individuals. Repertoires were generated with immunoSEQ multiplex PCR, while TCRdb's copy carries only in-frame clones and drops some. Counted here are 650,000 to 750,000 clones, roughly 70% occurring once; the ten biggest clones make up about 2%. Sample: memory CD4+ T cells sorted from blood. The receptors derive from a woman aged 25 to 39 in good health. CDR3s include the opening cysteine and the closing phenylalanine or tryptophan. The order of the fields is J gene, V gene, CDR3 protein.

TRBJ1-2 TRBV27 CASKRQEDYGYTF
TRBJ2-2 TRBV2 CASSDDHSETGELFF
TRBJ1-2 TRBV2 CASSEGQGAGYTF
TRBJ2-7 TRBV9 CASSPQGLAGHEQYF
TRBJ1-2 TRBV4-2 CASSQDQAFYGYTF
TRBJ2-3 TRBV25-1 CASSEPPGLAGTDTQYF
TRBJ2-3 TRBV29-1 CSVEFVGTQLTDTQYF
TRBJ2-2 TRBV10-1 CASSDSTDYTGELFF
TRBJ1-2 TRBV7-2 CASSLGRGSYGYTF
TRBJ2-7 TRBV5-1 CASSRAREANEQYF
TRBJ2-2 TRBV5-1 CASSLREAGELFF
TRBJ2-3 TRBV7-9 CASSFTDSTDTQYF
TRBJ2-5 TRBV23-1 CASSWEGRRETQYF
TRBJ2-2 TRBV21-1 CASSNVTGGNTGELFF
TRBJ2-1 TRBV19 CASSIVGQGGNNEQFF
TRBJ2-7 TRBV13 CASSFNSGYYEQYF